Listed below are T cell receptor beta chains from one sample, sequenced in a study of cytomegalovirus exposure and HLA in healthy donors. Assay used: immunoSEQ multiplex PCR; TCRdb lists only in-frame clones, some missing. The table has about 67,000 clones, 65% to 70% seen once. The sequencing input was PBMCs. The receptors derive from a woman between 25 and 40 years old in good health and CMV-seronegative. The CDR3 runs from the conserved cysteine through the conserved F or W. The D gene is left open where the match is weak. Size is stated for part of the rows, as once, few or many counts, or as a class when the clone is expanded.

v_gene: TRBV10-3; j_gene: TRBJ2-1; abundance: .; d_gene: TRBD2; CDR3nt: TGTGCCATCTCCAGCGGGGGGTCCAATGAGCAGTTCTTC; CDR3aa: CAISSGGSNEQFF
v_gene: TRBV7-2; j_gene: TRBJ1-5; abundance: few; d_gene: TRBD1; CDR3nt: TGTGCCAGCAGCTTAGTGGGGACAGGGGGACAGCCCCAGCATTTT; CDR3aa: CASSLVGTGGQPQHF
v_gene: TRBV13; j_gene: TRBJ2-7; abundance: .; d_gene: .; CDR3nt: TGTGCCAGCAGCCCTGTGGGGGGCTACGAGCAGTACTTC; CDR3aa: CASSPVGGYEQYF
v_gene: TRBV30; j_gene: TRBJ2-7; abundance: .; d_gene: TRBD1; CDR3nt: TGTGCCTGGCCACCGGGACAGGCCCGTGGGGAGCAGTACTTC; CDR3aa: CAWPPGQARGEQYF
v_gene: TRBV19; j_gene: TRBJ2-3; abundance: .; d_gene: .; CDR3nt: TGTGCCAGTAGTATAGGACAGCAGACCACAGATACGCAGTATTTT; CDR3aa: CASSIGQQTTDTQYF
v_gene: TRBV5-1; j_gene: TRBJ1-4; abundance: .; d_gene: .; CDR3nt: TGCGCCAGCAGCTTGACAGGTGGGGATAGAGAAAAACTGTTTTTT; CDR3aa: CASSLTGGDREKLFF
v_gene: TRBV7-6; j_gene: TRBJ2-7; abundance: .; d_gene: TRBD1; CDR3nt: TGTGCCAGCAGCTTGGCCCCTCCCGACAGGGGTGCCTACGAGCAGTACTTC; CDR3aa: CASSLAPPDRGAYEQYF
v_gene: TRBV19; j_gene: TRBJ1-2; abundance: .; d_gene: .; CDR3nt: TGTGCCAGTAGCCCTTCCCAGGCTCGCTATGGCTACACCTTC; CDR3aa: CASSPSQARYGYTF
v_gene: TRBV5-1; j_gene: TRBJ1-1; abundance: .; d_gene: TRBD1; CDR3nt: TGCGCCAGCAGCTTGGACGGACAGGCAGACGGCACTGAAGCTTTCTTT; CDR3aa: CASSLDGQADGTEAFF
v_gene: TRBV2; j_gene: TRBJ1-1; abundance: .; d_gene: .; CDR3nt: TGTGCCAGCAGGGAACGCGGGACGGGCACCACTGAAGCTTTCTTT; CDR3aa: CASRERGTGTTEAFF
v_gene: TRBV5-8; j_gene: TRBJ1-1; abundance: once; d_gene: TRBD1; CDR3nt: TGTGCCAGCAGCTCTACCGGACAGGGAATTATGAACACTGAAGCTTTCTTT; CDR3aa: CASSSTGQGIMNTEAFF
v_gene: TRBV27; j_gene: TRBJ2-7; abundance: .; d_gene: .; CDR3nt: TGTGCCAGCAGCACTAAACAGGATTACGAGCAGTACTTC; CDR3aa: CASSTKQDYEQYF
v_gene: TRBV27; j_gene: TRBJ1-6; abundance: .; d_gene: .; CDR3nt: TGTGCCAGCCGGAGGGACAATTCACCCCTCCACTTT; CDR3aa: CASRRDNSPLHF
v_gene: TRBV11-3; j_gene: TRBJ2-1; abundance: .; d_gene: .; CDR3nt: TGTGCCAGCAGCCCCAGGGTTGACGCCTACAATGAGCAGTTCTTC; CDR3aa: CASSPRVDAYNEQFF
v_gene: TRBV10-3; j_gene: TRBJ1-5; abundance: few; d_gene: .; CDR3nt: TGTGCCATCAGTGACAGTCGGAGGGATCAGCCCCAGCATTTT; CDR3aa: CAISDSRRDQPQHF
v_gene: TRBV12-5; j_gene: TRBJ2-6; abundance: few; d_gene: TRBD1; CDR3nt: TGTGCTAGTGGTTTGATATTACAGGGGGAAGTCTCTGGGGCCAACGTCCTGACTTTC; CDR3aa: CASGLILQGEVSGANVLTF
v_gene: TRBV7-3; j_gene: TRBJ1-1; abundance: .; d_gene: .; CDR3nt: TGTGCCAGCAGCTTAGCGGGAGGGACCCTGAACACTGAAGCTTTCTTT; CDR3aa: CASSLAGGTLNTEAFF
v_gene: TRBV10-3; j_gene: TRBJ1-2; abundance: .; d_gene: .; CDR3nt: TGTGCCACCCAATCAGGGTATGGGGGCTACACCTTC; CDR3aa: CATQSGYGGYTF
v_gene: TRBV27; j_gene: TRBJ2-7; abundance: .; d_gene: TRBD1; CDR3nt: TGTGCCAGCAGCGACTATTATCAGGGGGCTGGCAACGAGCAGTACTTC; CDR3aa: CASSDYYQGAGNEQYF
v_gene: TRBV5-7; j_gene: TRBJ2-5; abundance: .; d_gene: TRBD1; CDR3nt: TGTGCCAGCAAAGGGCAGGGACAGAAAGAGACCCAGTACTTC; CDR3aa: CASKGQGQKETQYF
v_gene: TRBV13; j_gene: TRBJ1-3; abundance: few; d_gene: .; CDR3nt: TGTGCCAGCAGCTCCCCAGGAAACACCATATATTTT; CDR3aa: CASSSPGNTIYF
v_gene: TRBV7-2; j_gene: TRBJ1-5; abundance: .; d_gene: .; CDR3nt: TGTGCCAGCAGCTTATTGGGCGGGAATCAGCCCCAGCATTTT; CDR3aa: CASSLLGGNQPQHF
v_gene: TRBV7-2; j_gene: TRBJ2-7; abundance: .; d_gene: .; CDR3nt: TGTGCCAGCAGCACCGGACCCGGGACAACCTACGAGCAGTACTTC; CDR3aa: CASSTGPGTTYEQYF
v_gene: TRBV2; j_gene: TRBJ1-4; abundance: .; d_gene: .; CDR3nt: TGTGCCAGCGGACCGACAGGATGGGGTGAAAAACTGTTTTTT; CDR3aa: CASGPTGWGEKLFF
v_gene: TRBV28; j_gene: TRBJ1-6; abundance: .; d_gene: .; CDR3nt: TGTGCCAGCATTCAGACAGTCGGAAGGGTTAACTCCTATAATTCACCCCTCCACTTT; CDR3aa: CASIQTVGRVNSYNSPLHF
v_gene: TRBV6-6; j_gene: TRBJ2-1; abundance: .; d_gene: .; CDR3nt: TGTGCCAGCAGCCAGTCACAGGTGGCGCCCTACAATGAGCAGTTCTTC; CDR3aa: CASSQSQVAPYNEQFF
v_gene: TRBV2; j_gene: TRBJ2-5; abundance: .; d_gene: TRBD2; CDR3nt: TGTGCCAGCAGTGAAGATCGGGGGGGCAGATTAGAGACCCAGTACTTC; CDR3aa: CASSEDRGGRLETQYF